This is a list of T cell receptor beta chains from one sample in a study of graft-versus-host responses after intestinal transplantation. These receptors have no known antigen. The table came from immunoSEQ multiplex PCR; TCRdb's copy has only in-frame clones and leaves some out. This table has around 100,000 clones, just under 95% appearing once. Sequencing used unstimulated CD8+ T cells sorted from spleen or lymph node cells, obtained before transplant. These receptor sequences come from a human donor who was the organ donor for an intestinal transplant. Both conserved end residues are part of each CDR3. The D gene is left open where the match is weak. The size of a clone is reported for some rows only, either as once, few or many, or as a class for expanded clones.

j_gene: TRBJ2-3; d_gene: .; v_gene: TRBV5-1; abundance: .; CDR3aa: CASSLGTSGDTQYF; CDR3nt: TGCGCCAGCAGCCTGGGGACAAGTGGGGATACGCAGTATTTT
j_gene: TRBJ1-6; d_gene: TRBD1; v_gene: TRBV4-1; abundance: .; CDR3aa: CASSHDMDRENSPLHF; CDR3nt: TGCGCCAGCAGCCATGATATGGACAGGGAAAATTCACCCCTCCACTTT
j_gene: TRBJ1-1; d_gene: .; v_gene: TRBV5-1; abundance: .; CDR3aa: CASSLEVDTEAFF; CDR3nt: TGCGCCAGCAGCTTGGAGGTCGACACTGAAGCTTTCTTT
j_gene: TRBJ2-1; d_gene: TRBD2; v_gene: TRBV19; abundance: .; CDR3aa: CASSIGLAGGHNEQFF; CDR3nt: TGTGCCAGTAGTATCGGGCTAGCGGGGGGCCACAATGAGCAGTTCTTC
j_gene: TRBJ2-7; d_gene: TRBD2; v_gene: TRBV9; abundance: .; CDR3aa: CASTLGGSGRIDEQYF; CDR3nt: TGTGCCAGCACCCTAGGGGGTAGCGGGAGGATAGACGAGCAGTACTTC
j_gene: TRBJ2-3; d_gene: .; v_gene: TRBV5-1; abundance: .; CDR3aa: CASSVFPVGGSSTDTQYF; CDR3nt: TGCGCCAGCAGCGTCTTCCCCGTTGGGGGTTCTAGCACAGATACGCAGTATTTT
j_gene: TRBJ1-1; d_gene: .; v_gene: TRBV4-1; abundance: .; CDR3aa: CASSQPGWNTEAFF; CDR3nt: TGCGCCAGCAGCCAACCAGGCTGGAACACTGAAGCTTTCTTT
j_gene: TRBJ1-2; d_gene: .; v_gene: TRBV19; abundance: .; CDR3aa: CASTPARGPGYTF; CDR3nt: TGTGCCAGTACCCCCGCCAGGGGACCTGGCTACACCTTC
j_gene: TRBJ2-7; d_gene: .; v_gene: TRBV7-9; abundance: .; CDR3aa: CASSLQGKAYEQYF; CDR3nt: TGTGCCAGCAGCTTACAGGGGAAAGCCTACGAGCAGTACTTC
j_gene: TRBJ1-2; d_gene: .; v_gene: TRBV2; abundance: once; CDR3aa: CASWGGGRYGYTF; CDR3nt: TGTGCCAGCTGGGGAGGCGGACGTTATGGCTACACCTTC
j_gene: TRBJ2-3; d_gene: .; v_gene: TRBV7-6; abundance: .; CDR3aa: CASSGDTQYF; CDR3nt: TGTGCCAGCAGTGGAGATACGCAGTATTTT
j_gene: TRBJ2-1; d_gene: TRBD2; v_gene: TRBV28; abundance: .; CDR3aa: CASSPGLAVYNEQFF; CDR3nt: TGTGCCAGCAGTCCGGGACTAGCGGTATACAATGAGCAGTTCTTC
j_gene: TRBJ2-7; d_gene: .; v_gene: TRBV4-1; abundance: .; CDR3aa: CASSQDATGTFLYEQYF; CDR3nt: TGCGCCAGCAGCCAAGACGCGACCGGGACATTCCTTTACGAGCAGTACTTC
j_gene: TRBJ1-1; d_gene: TRBD1; v_gene: TRBV7-8; abundance: .; CDR3aa: CASAPGGRAEAFF; CDR3nt: TGTGCCAGCGCTCCAGGGGGTAGGGCCGAAGCTTTCTTT
j_gene: TRBJ1-4; d_gene: TRBD1; v_gene: TRBV28; abundance: .; CDR3aa: CASRKPPGQGARHEKLFF; CDR3nt: TGTGCCAGCAGAAAGCCCCCGGGACAGGGGGCTCGCCATGAAAAACTGTTTTTT
j_gene: TRBJ1-2; d_gene: .; v_gene: TRBV6-1; abundance: .; CDR3aa: CASSPQPVLRDYTF; CDR3nt: TGTGCCAGCAGTCCCCAGCCGGTCCTGCGAGACTACACCTTC
j_gene: TRBJ2-7; d_gene: .; v_gene: TRBV13; abundance: .; CDR3aa: CASSLAPYEQYF; CDR3nt: TGTGCCAGCAGCTTAGCCCCCTACGAGCAGTACTTC
j_gene: TRBJ2-3; d_gene: TRBD1; v_gene: TRBV9; abundance: .; CDR3aa: CASSEGTGGNTQYF; CDR3nt: TGTGCCAGCAGCGAGGGGACAGGGGGCAATACGCAGTATTTT
j_gene: TRBJ1-1; d_gene: TRBD1; v_gene: TRBV6-5; abundance: .; CDR3aa: CASSLNRGRNTEAFF; CDR3nt: TGTGCCAGCAGTTTAAACAGGGGCAGGAACACTGAAGCTTTCTTT
j_gene: TRBJ2-3; d_gene: TRBD2; v_gene: TRBV28; abundance: .; CDR3aa: CASRGLDGTQYF; CDR3nt: TGTGCCAGCAGGGGACTAGATGGAACGCAGTATTTT
j_gene: TRBJ2-5; d_gene: .; v_gene: TRBV9; abundance: .; CDR3aa: CASSVVGGTYQETQYF; CDR3nt: TGTGCCAGCAGCGTAGTAGGGGGTACTTACCAAGAGACCCAGTACTTC
j_gene: TRBJ2-7; d_gene: .; v_gene: TRBV7-2; abundance: .; CDR3aa: CASSLVSSPHLDEQYF; CDR3nt: TGTGCCAGCAGCTTAGTATCCAGTCCCCACCTGGACGAGCAGTACTTC
j_gene: TRBJ2-1; d_gene: .; v_gene: TRBV15; abundance: .; CDR3aa: CATRKESYNEQFF; CDR3nt: TGTGCCACCAGAAAAGAATCCTACAATGAGCAGTTCTTC
j_gene: TRBJ2-7; d_gene: TRBD2; v_gene: TRBV4-3; abundance: .; CDR3aa: CASSFGLGAYEQYF; CDR3nt: TGCGCCAGCAGCTTCGGACTAGGAGCCTACGAGCAGTACTTC
j_gene: TRBJ2-7; d_gene: TRBD2; v_gene: TRBV11-2; abundance: .; CDR3aa: CASSLMGTSDEQYF; CDR3nt: TGTGCCAGCAGCTTAATGGGGACTAGTGACGAGCAGTACTTC
j_gene: TRBJ1-6; d_gene: .; v_gene: TRBV5-6; abundance: .; CDR3aa: CASMVGGPTPNSPLHF; CDR3nt: TGTGCCAGCATGGTAGGGGGTCCGACCCCAAATTCACCCCTCCACTTT
j_gene: TRBJ1-5; d_gene: TRBD1; v_gene: TRBV6-6; abundance: .; CDR3aa: CASSILQGYNQPQHF; CDR3nt: TGTGCCAGCAGCATACTACAGGGGTACAATCAGCCCCAGCATTTT
j_gene: TRBJ2-1; d_gene: .; v_gene: TRBV29-1; abundance: .; CDR3aa: CSVGTSTYNEQFF; CDR3nt: TGCAGCGTAGGGACATCAACCTACAATGAGCAGTTCTTC
j_gene: TRBJ2-3; d_gene: .; v_gene: TRBV9; abundance: once; CDR3aa: CASSPSTDTQYF; CDR3nt: TGTGCCAGCAGCCCCAGCACAGATACGCAGTATTTT
j_gene: TRBJ1-4; d_gene: TRBD1; v_gene: TRBV9; abundance: .; CDR3aa: CASSTRDREGEKLFF; CDR3nt: TGTGCCAGCAGCACCCGGGACAGGGAGGGGGAAAAACTGTTTTTT
j_gene: TRBJ1-5; d_gene: .; v_gene: TRBV28; abundance: .; CDR3aa: CASSFGAPPWSQHF; CDR3nt: TGTGCCAGCAGTTTCGGGGCTCCCCCCTGGTCCCAGCATTTT
j_gene: TRBJ2-1; d_gene: TRBD2; v_gene: TRBV5-4; abundance: once; CDR3aa: CASSLFSGPYNEQFF; CDR3nt: TGTGCCAGCAGCTTGTTTAGCGGGCCCTACAATGAGCAGTTCTTC
j_gene: TRBJ2-2; d_gene: .; v_gene: TRBV5-6; abundance: .; CDR3aa: CASSLLGVLDYTGELFF; CDR3nt: TGTGCCAGCAGCTTGCTTGGGGTGTTAGACTACACCGGGGAGCTGTTTTTT
j_gene: TRBJ2-1; d_gene: TRBD2; v_gene: TRBV7-9; abundance: .; CDR3aa: CASSRRTSGRGDEQFF; CDR3nt: TGTGCCAGCAGCCGCCGGACTAGCGGGAGGGGTGATGAGCAGTTCTTC
j_gene: TRBJ2-3; d_gene: TRBD1; v_gene: TRBV27; abundance: .; CDR3aa: CASSQGVDRGFPDTQYF; CDR3nt: TGTGCCAGCAGTCAGGGGGTAGACAGGGGGTTCCCAGATACGCAGTATTTT
j_gene: TRBJ2-2; d_gene: TRBD2; v_gene: TRBV10-2; abundance: .; CDR3aa: CASAGGLRLTPGELFF; CDR3nt: TGCGCCAGCGCGGGGGGACTCCGCCTAACTCCAGGGGAGCTGTTTTTT
j_gene: TRBJ2-7; d_gene: TRBD2; v_gene: TRBV4-1; abundance: .; CDR3aa: CASSQVVRRENYEQYF; CDR3nt: TGCGCCAGCAGCCAAGTCGTCAGGCGGGAGAATTACGAGCAGTACTTC
j_gene: TRBJ2-7; d_gene: .; v_gene: TRBV28; abundance: .; CDR3aa: CASSAYPLDIWARFCEQYF; CDR3nt: TGTGCCAGCAGTGCCTATCCCCTTGATATTTGGGCTAGGTTTTGCGAGCAGTACTTC
j_gene: TRBJ2-1; d_gene: TRBD2; v_gene: TRBV13; abundance: .; CDR3aa: CASSRLAGANEQFF; CDR3nt: TGTGCCAGCAGTCGACTAGCGGGAGCCAATGAGCAGTTCTTC
j_gene: TRBJ2-5; d_gene: .; v_gene: TRBV30; abundance: .; CDR3aa: CAWSVSGRRTQYF; CDR3nt: TGTGCCTGGAGTGTTTCGGGGAGGCGGACCCAGTACTTC
j_gene: TRBJ2-1; d_gene: .; v_gene: TRBV9; abundance: .; CDR3aa: CASSPPLDPYNEQFF; CDR3nt: TGTGCCAGCAGCCCCCCCCTGGACCCCTACAATGAGCAGTTCTTC
j_gene: TRBJ1-5; d_gene: .; v_gene: TRBV30; abundance: once; CDR3aa: CAWDDGNQPQHF; CDR3nt: TGTGCCTGGGACGACGGAAATCAGCCCCAGCATTTT
j_gene: TRBJ1-5; d_gene: .; v_gene: TRBV19; abundance: .; CDR3aa: CASSTSGNSNQPQHF; CDR3nt: TGTGCCAGTAGTACGTCCGGGAATAGCAATCAGCCCCAGCATTTT
j_gene: TRBJ2-7; d_gene: .; v_gene: TRBV20-1; abundance: .; CDR3aa: CSASHAYEQYF; CDR3nt: TGCAGTGCTAGTCACGCGTACGAGCAGTACTTC
j_gene: TRBJ2-2; d_gene: .; v_gene: TRBV5-6; abundance: .; CDR3aa: CASSLGGINTGELFF; CDR3nt: TGTGCCAGCAGTCTTGGGGGGATAAACACCGGGGAGCTGTTTTTT
j_gene: TRBJ2-3; d_gene: .; v_gene: TRBV9; abundance: .; CDR3aa: CASSVALGDTQYF; CDR3nt: TGTGCCAGCAGCGTAGCCCTCGGAGATACGCAGTATTTT
j_gene: TRBJ2-7; d_gene: .; v_gene: TRBV27; abundance: .; CDR3aa: CASSLAGFLYEQYF; CDR3nt: TGTGCCAGCAGTTTAGCGGGGTTCCTCTACGAGCAGTACTTC